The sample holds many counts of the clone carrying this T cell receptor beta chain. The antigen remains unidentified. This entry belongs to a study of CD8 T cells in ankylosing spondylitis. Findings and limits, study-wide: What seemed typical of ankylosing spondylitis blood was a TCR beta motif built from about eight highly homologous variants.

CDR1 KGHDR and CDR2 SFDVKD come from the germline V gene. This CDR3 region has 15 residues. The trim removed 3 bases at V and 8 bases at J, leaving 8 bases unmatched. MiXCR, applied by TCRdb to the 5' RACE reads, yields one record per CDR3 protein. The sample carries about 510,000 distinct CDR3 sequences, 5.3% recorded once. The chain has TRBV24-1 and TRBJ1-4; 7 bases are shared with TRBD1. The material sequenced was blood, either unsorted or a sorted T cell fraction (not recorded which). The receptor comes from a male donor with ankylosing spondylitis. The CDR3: CATSDAQGSGEKLFF. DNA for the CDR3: TGTGCCACCAGTGATGCACAGGGGTCCGGGGAAAAACTGTTTTTT.